A selection of T cell receptor beta chains follows, all from one sample in a study of beta chain features in type 1 diabetes. Repertoires were generated with immunoSEQ multiplex PCR, while TCRdb's copy carries only in-frame clones and drops some. This table has 150,000 to 200,000 clones, 7.8% appearing once. The sample was central memory CD4+ T cells from blood. The receptors come from a woman aged 40 to 55 with type 1 diabetes. The CDR3 runs from the conserved cysteine through the conserved F or W. Fields, in order: D gene, J gene, V gene, clone size, CDR3 DNA, CDR3 protein. The D gene is left open where the match is weak. Size values are once, few and many counts, or a class for expanded clones, and some rows have none.

D: -
J: TRBJ1-1
V: TRBV7-9
size: -
DNA: TGTGCCAGCACAAGGGCCGGGGCTGAAGCTTTCTTT
CDR3: CASTRAGAEAFF

D: -
J: TRBJ2-1
V: TRBV5-1
size: -
DNA: TGCGCCAGCAGCTTGTGGCAGGGGATGGCGTACAATGAGCAGTTCTTC
CDR3: CASSLWQGMAYNEQFF

D: TRBD1
J: TRBJ1-1
V: TRBV28
size: -
DNA: TGTGCCAGCAGCCTACAGGGGTTGAACACTGAAGCTTTCTTT
CDR3: CASSLQGLNTEAFF

D: -
J: TRBJ2-2
V: TRBV5-4
size: -
DNA: TGTGCCAGCAACGGAGGGGGGGGATACACCGGGGAGCTGTTTTTT
CDR3: CASNGGGGYTGELFF

D: TRBD1
J: TRBJ1-2
V: TRBV5-1
size: -
DNA: TGCGCCAGCAGCTTGGGATTACAGGGGGCCAGAGGCTACACCTTC
CDR3: CASSLGLQGARGYTF

D: TRBD1
J: TRBJ1-6
V: TRBV14
size: few
DNA: TGTGCCAGCAGCCAGTCCGCCGGGACAGGGGCTTCACCCCTCCACTTT
CDR3: CASSQSAGTGASPLHF

D: -
J: TRBJ1-1
V: TRBV29-1
size: few
DNA: TGCAGCGTTGAAGGGGGTGGGGGCTACACTGAAGCTTTCTTT
CDR3: CSVEGGGGYTEAFF

D: -
J: TRBJ2-6
V: TRBV4-2
size: -
DNA: TGTGCCAGCAGCCCGGGTGGGGCCAACGTCCTGACTTTC
CDR3: CASSPGGANVLTF

D: -
J: TRBJ1-1
V: TRBV5-1
size: few
DNA: TGCGCCAGCAGCACGTCAGGGGAGAACACTGAAGCTTTCTTT
CDR3: CASSTSGENTEAFF

D: -
J: TRBJ1-2
V: TRBV2
size: -
DNA: TGTGCCAGCACCCGGGGTGAGATCTATGGCTACACCTTC
CDR3: CASTRGEIYGYTF

D: TRBD2
J: TRBJ2-1
V: TRBV7-9
size: -
DNA: TGTGCCAGCAGCTTCCGAGCGGGGAGCTCCTACAATGAGCAGTTCTTC
CDR3: CASSFRAGSSYNEQFF

D: TRBD2
J: TRBJ2-1
V: TRBV28
size: -
DNA: TGTGCCACCCGACTAGCGGGAGCAAATGAGCAGTTCTTC
CDR3: CATRLAGANEQFF

D: -
J: TRBJ1-4
V: TRBV4-1
size: -
DNA: TGCGCCAGCACCGCAAACCCTATACAGGCAACTAATGAAAAACTGTTTTTT
CDR3: CASTANPIQATNEKLFF

D: -
J: TRBJ2-2
V: TRBV5-1
size: few
DNA: TGCGCCAGCAGCTGGGGAGGGAACACCGGGGAGCTGTTTTTT
CDR3: CASSWGGNTGELFF

D: -
J: TRBJ1-1
V: TRBV6-6
size: -
DNA: TGTGCCAGCAGTCCCGCAGGGAACACTGAAGCTTTCTTT
CDR3: CASSPAGNTEAFF

D: -
J: TRBJ1-5
V: TRBV19
size: -
DNA: TGTGCCAGTAGTCCTACCATGGGCAATCAGCCCCAGCATTTT
CDR3: CASSPTMGNQPQHF

D: TRBD1
J: TRBJ2-7
V: TRBV27
size: -
DNA: TGTGCCAGCAGTCCCAGGGACAGGGCTGTGCAGTACTTC
CDR3: CASSPRDRAVQYF

D: TRBD2
J: TRBJ2-1
V: TRBV28
size: -
DNA: TGTGCCAGCAATGGGGGGGTGGGGAATGAGCAGTTCTTC
CDR3: CASNGGVGNEQFF

D: TRBD2
J: TRBJ2-3
V: TRBV29-1
size: -
DNA: TGCAGCGTGGGGACTAGCGGGGATACGCAGTATTTT
CDR3: CSVGTSGDTQYF

D: TRBD1
J: TRBJ1-5
V: TRBV29-1
size: few
DNA: TGCAGCGTTTTGACAGGGGGCTGGGATCAGCCCCAGCATTTT
CDR3: CSVLTGGWDQPQHF

D: TRBD1
J: TRBJ2-5
V: TRBV2
size: -
DNA: TGTGCCAGTGTACGGGACAGGCAGCAAGAGACCCAGTACTTC
CDR3: CASVRDRQQETQYF

D: -
J: TRBJ2-3
V: TRBV18
size: -
DNA: TGTGCCAGCTCACCACCTTCTAGCACAGATACGCAGTATTTT
CDR3: CASSPPSSTDTQYF

D: -
J: TRBJ1-1
V: TRBV5-4
size: -
DNA: TGTGCCAGCCGTGGGGAGTTGAACACTGAAGCTTTCTTT
CDR3: CASRGELNTEAFF

D: -
J: TRBJ1-5
V: TRBV15
size: -
DNA: TGTGCCACCAGTCCAGAGGGAGGAGGGCGTCAGCCCCAGCATTTT
CDR3: CATSPEGGGRQPQHF

D: TRBD1
J: TRBJ1-2
V: TRBV7-2
size: -
DNA: TGTGCCAGCAGCTCAGACAGGGGGAGCAATGGCTACACCTTC
CDR3: CASSSDRGSNGYTF

D: -
J: TRBJ1-1
V: TRBV30
size: -
DNA: TGTGCCGGTGACAGCTCAAGCATGAACACTGAAGCTTTCTTT
CDR3: CAGDSSSMNTEAFF

D: TRBD2
J: TRBJ2-2
V: TRBV7-2
size: -
DNA: TGTGCCAGCAGCCGGACTAGCGGGAGAGGCACCGGGGAGCTGTTTTTT
CDR3: CASSRTSGRGTGELFF

D: -
J: TRBJ2-3
V: TRBV14
size: -
DNA: TGTGCCAGCAGCCAAGGAAGCCCTAGCACAGATACGCAGTATTTT
CDR3: CASSQGSPSTDTQYF

D: -
J: TRBJ2-7
V: TRBV2
size: few
DNA: TGTGCCAGCAGTGATTCGGGATTCTCCTACGAGCAGTACTTC
CDR3: CASSDSGFSYEQYF

D: -
J: TRBJ1-4
V: TRBV6-5
size: few
DNA: TGTGCCAGCGGGTGGGGGGGCCGGAGTGAAAAACTGTTTTTT
CDR3: CASGWGGRSEKLFF

D: -
J: TRBJ1-1
V: TRBV27
size: -
DNA: TGTGCCAGCAGGACTAGTGAGGGCATGAACACTGAAGCTTTCTTT
CDR3: CASRTSEGMNTEAFF

D: TRBD1
J: TRBJ2-7
V: TRBV28
size: few
DNA: TGTGCCAGCAGGAGAGAGGGCCAGGGGGCTCGGGAGCAGTACTTC
CDR3: CASRREGQGAREQYF

D: TRBD2
J: TRBJ2-5
V: TRBV18
size: -
DNA: TGTGCCAGCTCACCAGCGGGAGGCGGGGAGACCCAGTACTTC
CDR3: CASSPAGGGETQYF

D: TRBD2
J: TRBJ2-5
V: TRBV2
size: -
DNA: TGTGCCAGCGCGGGGGAACAAGAGACCCAGTACTTC
CDR3: CASAGEQETQYF

D: TRBD1
J: TRBJ2-7
V: TRBV29-1
size: few
DNA: TGCAGCGTTGAAGCCGACGATGGGACAGCCCATCGGTACTTC
CDR3: CSVEADDGTAHRYF

D: -
J: TRBJ2-7
V: TRBV7-2
size: -
DNA: TGTGCCAGCAGCCGGGGGATCGGGACAGAGGGGGTCGTGCAGTACTTC
CDR3: CASSRGIGTEGVVQYF

D: -
J: TRBJ2-2
V: TRBV19
size: few
DNA: TGTGCCAGTCGAACAACGAACACCGGGGAGCTGTTTTTT
CDR3: CASRTTNTGELFF

D: TRBD2
J: TRBJ2-5
V: TRBV19
size: few
DNA: TGTGCCAGTAGTAGACGGACTAGCGGGAGGCTACAAGAGACCCAGTACTTC
CDR3: CASSRRTSGRLQETQYF